These T cell receptor beta chains were read from a single sample in a study of T cells in localized non-small cell lung cancer. Clones were read by immunoSEQ multiplex PCR, and TCRdb kept only the in-frame ones, dropping some. Of under 9,500 clones listed, around 92% were seen once; the top ten hold 6.5% to 7.5%. Sequencing used peripheral blood, obtained before any cancer treatment. The source of these receptors is a woman aged 35 to 70 with stage I squamous cell lung carcinoma. The CDR3 runs from the conserved cysteine through the conserved F or W. Size is stated for part of the rows, as once, few or many counts, or as a class when the clone is expanded.

V,size,J,CDR3
TRBV10-1,.,TRBJ1-5,CASTFPSQHF
TRBV6-5,.,TRBJ2-1,CASRRLVEGYNEQFF
TRBV6-4,.,TRBJ2-3,CASMSGDTQYF
TRBV7-3,.,TRBJ2-3,CASSFGGRTDTQYF
TRBV6-1,once,TRBJ2-7,CASSVGRASYEQYF
TRBV19,.,TRBJ2-2,CASTWRRGGNTGELFF
TRBV5-1,.,TRBJ2-2,CASSLVYTGELFF
TRBV6-6,.,TRBJ1-1,CASSDRLAEAFF
TRBV6-1,.,TRBJ1-2,CASSPLDRTHYGYTF
TRBV2,.,TRBJ2-2,CASKHQSGQLDTGELFF
TRBV4-3,.,TRBJ2-3,CASSQDLESLAQYF
TRBV9,.,TRBJ2-5,CASSVGFMGASQETQYF
TRBV19,.,TRBJ2-3,CASSIGAASTDTQYF
TRBV27,.,TRBJ1-1,CASSPTGVPEAFF
TRBV4-3,.,TRBJ1-6,CASSQDGSSYNSPLHF
TRBV19,.,TRBJ1-6,CASSISRNSPLHF
TRBV6-1,.,TRBJ2-2,CASCRDIPGAGELFF
TRBV6-1,once,TRBJ2-2,CASSAFRGRGTGELFF
TRBV11-2,.,TRBJ1-1,CASSPMRGNTEAFF
TRBV6-5,.,TRBJ2-2,CASRVSNTGELFF
TRBV7-2,.,TRBJ1-5,CASSLQGDSNQPQHF
TRBV19,.,TRBJ1-1,CASSIGTSFEEQAFF
TRBV6-6,once,TRBJ2-7,CASGSGVSYEQYF
TRBV6-6,.,TRBJ1-4,CATLRGRGNEKLFF
TRBV18,.,TRBJ1-1,CASSPDPQTTEAFF
TRBV5-1,.,TRBJ1-5,CASRGGTGYNQPQHF
TRBV27,.,TRBJ1-1,CASSINRGNTEAFF
TRBV6-1,once,TRBJ1-5,CASSESLADPNQPQHF
TRBV2,.,TRBJ1-4,CASSLDRGGDEKLFF
TRBV5-1,.,TRBJ2-5,CASSLLLYRDRGEETQYF
TRBV6-6,.,TRBJ2-1,CASSYSGGGADEQFF
TRBV19,.,TRBJ2-2,CASMENSNTGELFF
TRBV15,.,TRBJ1-4,CATSRAGATRGTNEKLFF
TRBV9,once,TRBJ2-1,CASSVEGLYNEQFF
TRBV18,.,TRBJ1-1,CASSPPSQGLTEAFF
TRBV5-1,.,TRBJ1-5,CASSSGTANQPQHF
TRBV5-8,.,TRBJ1-2,CASSFTYSTGGYTF
TRBV5-1,.,TRBJ2-1,CASSPGGRGTSYNEQFF
TRBV4-2,.,TRBJ1-6,CASSQGGGPFNLSPLHF
TRBV15,.,TRBJ1-2,CATSRDIVYGYTF
TRBV2,.,TRBJ1-5,CASSPPRTGRNQPQHF
TRBV4-1,.,TRBJ1-2,CASSPDRFNYGYTF
TRBV29-1,once,TRBJ1-4,CSVEDRTLFGEKLFF
TRBV5-1,.,TRBJ2-5,CASSEDSGGAEETQYF
TRBV28,.,TRBJ1-3,CASSSDSRRGNTIYF